The TCR beta chain under discussion was sequenced for a study of blood T cell repertoires in COVID-19. Turning to the study itself: Samples taken during acute and convalescent COVID-19 were collected in the United States, Italy and Spain.

The method was immunoSEQ multiplex PCR; TCRdb's version includes in-frame clones alone and lacks a portion of them. Of about 79,000 clones in the sample, 85% to 90% were seen once. In germline, CDR1 is GTSNPN, CDR2 SVGIG (reference sequence). Trimming stripped 0 bases from V and 8 bases from J, with 13 bases between. This CDR3 has 13 residues. This chain connects TRBV30 to TRBJ1-2; a weak D match, TRBD1 (5 bases). The sequence came from a man aged 70 or older with active or convalescent COVID-19. The sample comprised peripheral blood. The CDR3 DNA follows: TGTGCCTGGAGTGTAATGGAGGGGAAAGGCTACACCTTC. Its translation: CAWSVMEGKGYTF.